The following is a T cell receptor beta chain sequence with its context. This specimen belongs to a study of cytomegalovirus exposure and HLA in healthy donors. The germline CDR1 and CDR2 sequences are LNHDA and SQIVND (reference sequence). The CDR3 loop spans 14 amino acids. After removal of 5 bases from V and 5 bases from J, the junction contained 8 bases not matched to a gene. PCR involved 60 Vbeta and 13 Jbeta primers. TCRdb keeps only in-frame clones here, not all; method: immunoSEQ multiplex PCR. The sample has roughly 130,000 clones, about 80% seen once. The rearrangement links TRBV19 to TRBJ1-1, with TRBD1 matching over 7 bases. The receptor was isolated from a human donor in good health. Sequenced sample: PBMCs. This chain's CDR3 is CASSVAGGRTEAFF. The CDR3 DNA reads as TGTGCCAGTAGTGTAGCAGGGGGTAGGACTGAAGCTTTCTTT.